These T cell receptor beta chains were read from a single sample in a study of post-analysis software for immune sequencing data. From the PCR reads, TCRdb called clonotypes with MiXCR, one entry per CDR3 protein. The data contain 450,000 or so distinct CDR3 sequences, 45% of them singletons. The sample consisted of blood. The receptors derive from a girl between 5 and 17 years old with multiple sclerosis. Each CDR3 is given with its conserved first and last residue. Fields, in order: CDR3 DNA, CDR3 protein, D gene, V gene, clone size, J gene. The D gene is left open where the match is weak. Expanded clones are given a class, and other clones once, few, many or no size at all.

CDR3 DNA: TGCAGCGCTGGATACGTACAACTTTACAATGAGCAGTTCTTC; CDR3 protein: CSAGYVQLYNEQFF; D gene: -; V gene: TRBV29-1; clone size: -; J gene: TRBJ2-1
CDR3 DNA: TGTGCCAGCAGTTTGACGAGGGCAACTAATGAAAAACTGTTTTTT; CDR3 protein: CASSLTRATNEKLFF; D gene: -; V gene: TRBV27; clone size: -; J gene: TRBJ1-4
CDR3 DNA: TGTGCCAGCAGTGTGTTAAGCAATCAGCCCCAGCATTTT; CDR3 protein: CASSVLSNQPQHF; D gene: -; V gene: TRBV28; clone size: few; J gene: TRBJ1-5
CDR3 DNA: TGCGCCAGCAGTTACTACAGGGGCACGGATACCAATGAGCGGTTCTTC; CDR3 protein: CASSYYRGTDTNERFF; D gene: TRBD1; V gene: TRBV5-1; clone size: -; J gene: TRBJ2-1
CDR3 DNA: TGTGCCAGCAGCTCGGGGACAGCCGACTTTTCCTACGAGCGGTACTTC; CDR3 protein: CASSSGTADFSYERYF; D gene: TRBD1; V gene: TRBV7-9; clone size: -; J gene: TRBJ2-5
CDR3 DNA: TGTGCCAGCAGGAGGACTAGCGGGAGGGGCTACGAGCAGTACTTC; CDR3 protein: CASRRTSGRGYEQYF; D gene: TRBD2; V gene: TRBV27; clone size: once; J gene: TRBJ2-7
CDR3 DNA: TGCAGTGGGTTGGCGAGCGAGAACACTGAAGCTTTCTTT; CDR3 protein: CSGLASENTEAFF; D gene: -; V gene: TRBV20-1; clone size: -; J gene: TRBJ1-1
CDR3 DNA: TGCGCCAGCAGCTTGACAGGGTGGGATGACGAGCAGTACTTC; CDR3 protein: CASSLTGWDDEQYF; D gene: -; V gene: TRBV5-1; clone size: -; J gene: TRBJ2-7
CDR3 DNA: TGTGCCAGCAGCTTATTCCCAGAAGCCTTGAACACTGAAGCTTTCTTT; CDR3 protein: CASSLFPEALNTEAFF; D gene: -; V gene: TRBV11-2; clone size: -; J gene: TRBJ1-1
CDR3 DNA: TGCGCCAGCAGCCAAGACCCCCGACCTAGCACAGATACGCAGTATTTT; CDR3 protein: CASSQDPRPSTDTQYF; D gene: -; V gene: TRBV4-1; clone size: -; J gene: TRBJ2-3
CDR3 DNA: TGTGCCAGCAGTTCATCAGGATCGTATGGCTACACCTTC; CDR3 protein: CASSSSGSYGYTF; D gene: -; V gene: TRBV28; clone size: -; J gene: TRBJ1-2
CDR3 DNA: TGCGCCAGCAGCCAAGCGAGCAGGGGGGACTACGAGCAGTACTTC; CDR3 protein: CASSQASRGDYEQYF; D gene: -; V gene: TRBV4-1; clone size: -; J gene: TRBJ2-7
CDR3 DNA: TGCAGCGCTGAACCGTCGGGGGTAGGGGCTTTCTTT; CDR3 protein: CSAEPSGVGAFF; D gene: -; V gene: TRBV29-1; clone size: -; J gene: TRBJ1-1
CDR3 DNA: TGTGCCAGCAACCAGGGGACAGGTTACAATCAGCCCCAGCATTTT; CDR3 protein: CASNQGTGYNQPQHF; D gene: TRBD1; V gene: TRBV28; clone size: once; J gene: TRBJ1-5
CDR3 DNA: TGCGCCAGCAGCCCTGGGACTAGCGGAGGCTACGAGCAGTACTTC; CDR3 protein: CASSPGTSGGYEQYF; D gene: TRBD2; V gene: TRBV4-3; clone size: -; J gene: TRBJ2-7
CDR3 DNA: TGCAGTGCTAGAGGCGGCCTAGCGGAACCTTCCTGGAGCACAGATACGCAGTATTTT; CDR3 protein: CSARGGLAEPSWSTDTQYF; D gene: TRBD2; V gene: TRBV20-1; clone size: once; J gene: TRBJ2-3
CDR3 DNA: TGTGCCAGCAAGGGTGGCTGGGTTTATGGCTACACCTTC; CDR3 protein: CASKGGWVYGYTF; D gene: -; V gene: TRBV12-3/TRBV12-4; clone size: -; J gene: TRBJ1-2
CDR3 DNA: TGTGCCAGCAGTTACAACCCGGACCGAGCCTACGAGCAGTACTTC; CDR3 protein: CASSYNPDRAYEQYF; D gene: -; V gene: TRBV6-6; clone size: -; J gene: TRBJ2-7
CDR3 DNA: TGCAGTGCTAGAGGGGCAGAGGGCCAGCCCCAGCATTTT; CDR3 protein: CSARGAEGQPQHF; D gene: -; V gene: TRBV20-1; clone size: few; J gene: TRBJ1-5
CDR3 DNA: TGTGCCAGCAGATTACAGGGGAACACTGAAGCTTTCTTT; CDR3 protein: CASRLQGNTEAFF; D gene: -; V gene: TRBV28; clone size: -; J gene: TRBJ1-1
CDR3 DNA: TGCGCCAGCAGCCAAGTGGGGGACGGAACCTACGAGCAGTACTTC; CDR3 protein: CASSQVGDGTYEQYF; D gene: -; V gene: TRBV4-1; clone size: few; J gene: TRBJ2-7
CDR3 DNA: TGTGCCAGCAGTTTATCCACGGACTATGGCTACACCTTC; CDR3 protein: CASSLSTDYGYTF; D gene: -; V gene: TRBV28; clone size: -; J gene: TRBJ1-2
CDR3 DNA: TGCAGTGCGGCGGGACTACAGTACCAAGAGACCCAGTACTTC; CDR3 protein: CSAAGLQYQETQYF; D gene: TRBD2; V gene: TRBV20-1; clone size: -; J gene: TRBJ2-5
CDR3 DNA: TGCAGCGCTCTAGGCAATGAGCAGTTCTTC; CDR3 protein: CSALGNEQFF; D gene: -; V gene: TRBV29-1; clone size: -; J gene: TRBJ2-1
CDR3 DNA: TGTGCCAGCAGCCGTGGACAGGCTGTCCAAGAGACCCAGTACTTC; CDR3 protein: CASSRGQAVQETQYF; D gene: TRBD1; V gene: TRBV7-2; clone size: -; J gene: TRBJ2-5
CDR3 DNA: TGTGCCACCAGTATCACGGGCGGAAGCTACAATGAGCAGTTCTTC; CDR3 protein: CATSITGGSYNEQFF; D gene: -; V gene: TRBV24-1; clone size: -; J gene: TRBJ2-1
CDR3 DNA: TGTGCCAGCAGTGATTCCCTTGCGGGAGGACTCTCAAAGATCTACAATGAGCAGTTCTTC; CDR3 protein: CASSDSLAGGLSKIYNEQFF; D gene: TRBD2; V gene: TRBV2; clone size: -; J gene: TRBJ2-1
CDR3 DNA: TGTGCCAGCAGTTTCCTCGACAGGCCCGAGTGGGGCACAGATACGCAGTATTTT; CDR3 protein: CASSFLDRPEWGTDTQYF; D gene: -; V gene: TRBV28; clone size: -; J gene: TRBJ2-3
CDR3 DNA: TGTGCCATCAGGGGCAGGAACTATGGCTACACCTTC; CDR3 protein: CAIRGRNYGYTF; D gene: -; V gene: TRBV10-3; clone size: -; J gene: TRBJ1-2
CDR3 DNA: TGTGCTAGTGGTTTGGAAGGTAACACAGATACGCAGTATTTT; CDR3 protein: CASGLEGNTDTQYF; D gene: -; V gene: TRBV12-5; clone size: -; J gene: TRBJ2-3
CDR3 DNA: TGTGCCAGCAGTTCTTGGGCAGGGGCTCAGCCCCAGCATTTT; CDR3 protein: CASSSWAGAQPQHF; D gene: -; V gene: TRBV27; clone size: few; J gene: TRBJ1-5
CDR3 DNA: TGTGCCAGCAGCCCAGTTTCGACGGGGTACAATGAGCAGTACTTC; CDR3 protein: CASSPVSTGYNEQYF; D gene: -; V gene: TRBV12-3/TRBV12-4; clone size: -; J gene: TRBJ2-7
CDR3 DNA: TGCAGTGCTTTTCCGGGACAGACGAACTTATGGGGTAATGAAAAACTGTTTTTT; CDR3 protein: CSAFPGQTNLWGNEKLFF; D gene: TRBD1; V gene: TRBV20-1; clone size: once; J gene: TRBJ1-4
CDR3 DNA: TGCAGTGCTAGCCTACTACTCACAGATACGCAGTATTTT; CDR3 protein: CSASLLLTDTQYF; D gene: -; V gene: TRBV20-1; clone size: -; J gene: TRBJ2-3
CDR3 DNA: TGTGCCAGCAGCAAAAATGGCGCCGGGGAGCTGTTTTTT; CDR3 protein: CASSKNGAGELFF; D gene: -; V gene: TRBV7-3; clone size: -; J gene: TRBJ2-2
CDR3 DNA: TGTGCCAGCAGCTCCGGACTAGAGGATGAGCAGTTCTTC; CDR3 protein: CASSSGLEDEQFF; D gene: TRBD2; V gene: TRBV5-6; clone size: -; J gene: TRBJ2-1
CDR3 DNA: TGTGCCAGCAGTTACCTCGACAGGGAGCTTTACGAGCAGTACTTC; CDR3 protein: CASSYLDRELYEQYF; D gene: TRBD1; V gene: TRBV28; clone size: -; J gene: TRBJ2-7
CDR3 DNA: TGTGCCAGCAGTCTCGGGACTAGCGGGGAGACCCAGTACTTC; CDR3 protein: CASSLGTSGETQYF; D gene: TRBD2; V gene: TRBV6-2/TRBV6-3; clone size: -; J gene: TRBJ2-5
CDR3 DNA: TGTGCCAGCAGCGTAGCGACCAGCACAGATACGCAGTATTTT; CDR3 protein: CASSVATSTDTQYF; D gene: -; V gene: TRBV4-2; clone size: -; J gene: TRBJ2-3
CDR3 DNA: TGTGCCAGCAGTCAATACCTCGACCCACGCTACACCTTC; CDR3 protein: CASSQYLDPRYTF; D gene: -; V gene: TRBV7-2; clone size: -; J gene: TRBJ1-2
CDR3 DNA: TGTGCCAGCAGTTCCACTCGGGGCGGGAGGAACTACAATGAGCAGTTCTTC; CDR3 protein: CASSSTRGGRNYNEQFF; D gene: TRBD2; V gene: TRBV6-5; clone size: -; J gene: TRBJ2-1
CDR3 DNA: TGTGCCAGCAGTTTAACAGATGCGCAGTATTTT; CDR3 protein: CASSLTDAQYF; D gene: -; V gene: TRBV12-3/TRBV12-4; clone size: -; J gene: TRBJ2-3
CDR3 DNA: TGCAGTGCTAGAGGGGTGCTGGAGACCCAGTACTTC; CDR3 protein: CSARGVLETQYF; D gene: -; V gene: TRBV20-1; clone size: -; J gene: TRBJ2-5
CDR3 DNA: TGTGCCGGCTCTAGAAGGAGGCAGGTGGGTGAGATCCTTTGCGGCAATCAGCCCCAGCATTTT; CDR3 protein: CAGSRRRQVGEILCGNQPQHF; D gene: -; V gene: TRBV3-1; clone size: -; J gene: TRBJ1-5
CDR3 DNA: TGTGCCAGAGACTACGAGCAGTACTTC; CDR3 protein: CARDYEQYF; D gene: -; V gene: TRBV27; clone size: few; J gene: TRBJ2-7
CDR3 DNA: TGTGCCAGCAGCTTCCGACAGATCAGCTCCTACGATGAGCAGTTCTTC; CDR3 protein: CASSFRQISSYDEQFF; D gene: -; V gene: TRBV7-3; clone size: -; J gene: TRBJ2-1
CDR3 DNA: TGTGCCAGCAGCCAAGATCTCCCGTCAACAGGGAGTGAAGCTTTCTTT; CDR3 protein: CASSQDLPSTGSEAFF; D gene: -; V gene: TRBV14; clone size: few; J gene: TRBJ1-1
CDR3 DNA: TGTGCCAGCAGCTCCACGTCGAGACGTTTCTCAGATACGCAGTATTTT; CDR3 protein: CASSSTSRRFSDTQYF; D gene: -; V gene: TRBV11-1; clone size: few; J gene: TRBJ2-3
CDR3 DNA: TGTGCCAGCAACGACAGGGGGGCGACAGATACGCAGTATTTT; CDR3 protein: CASNDRGATDTQYF; D gene: TRBD1; V gene: TRBV27; clone size: -; J gene: TRBJ2-3